A selection of T cell receptor beta chains follows, all from one sample in a study of blood T cell repertoires in COVID-19. The protocol was immunoSEQ multiplex PCR, while the TCRdb copy is restricted to in-frame clones and leaves out a portion. The repertoire includes 90,000 to 150,000 clones, roughly 91% of them detected once, and approximately 20% sits in the top ten. Material: peripheral blood. The receptor set was obtained from a human donor with acute or convalescent COVID-19. The donor label of this sample is uncertain. The CDR3 runs from the conserved cysteine through the conserved F or W. D genes are given only for firm matches. Expanded clones get a size class; other rows say once, few or many, or leave the size out.

>TRBJ1-6|once|NA|TRBV9
CASSVAPGDHNSPLHF
TGTGCCAGCAGCGTAGCTCCAGGGGACCACAATTCACCCCTCCACTTT
>TRBJ1-2|NA|NA|TRBV30
CAWSVGGRGGGYTF
TGTGCCTGGAGTGTAGGCGGGAGGGGGGGTGGCTACACCTTC
>TRBJ1-4|NA|TRBD1|TRBV29-1
CSAQGAGANEKLFF
TGCAGCGCACAGGGGGCAGGGGCTAATGAAAAACTGTTTTTT
>TRBJ1-2|NA|NA|TRBV6-1
CASSESLVLAAVAYGYTF
TGTGCCAGCAGTGAAAGCTTGGTCTTGGCGGCAGTAGCTTATGGCTACACCTTC
>TRBJ2-7|NA|NA|TRBV27
CASSSSGHWGYEQYF
TGTGCCAGCAGTTCCTCGGGACACTGGGGATACGAGCAGTACTTC
>TRBJ1-1|NA|NA|TRBV5-4
CASSLAGNTEAFF
TGTGCCAGCAGCTTGGCGGGGAACACTGAAGCTTTCTTT
>TRBJ2-5|NA|NA|TRBV6-2/TRBV6-3
CASSYPETQYF
TGTGCCAGCAGTTACCCGGAGACCCAGTACTTC
>TRBJ2-2|NA|NA|TRBV5-4
CASSSRQENTGELFF
TGTGCCAGCAGCTCCCGACAGGAGAACACCGGGGAGCTGTTTTTT
>TRBJ1-2|NA|TRBD1|TRBV19
CASTAAGDRIDYGYTF
TGTGCCAGTACCGCGGCGGGGGACAGGATTGACTATGGCTACACCTTC
>TRBJ1-5|once|TRBD1|TRBV5-1
CASSSGQGQPQHF
TGCGCCAGCAGCTCCGGACAGGGACAGCCCCAGCATTTT
>TRBJ2-3|once|TRBD2|TRBV11-2
CASSLGSGGVVSQYF
TGTGCCAGCAGCTTAGGGAGCGGGGGGGTGGTCTCGCAGTATTTT
>TRBJ2-7|NA|TRBD2|TRBV6-5
CASSYDRRGDSYEQYF
TGTGCCAGCAGTTACGATCGGCGGGGGGATTCCTACGAGCAGTACTTC
>TRBJ1-5|once|TRBD1|TRBV28
CASRDRVVQPQHF
TGTGCCAGCAGGGACAGGGTCGTTCAGCCCCAGCATTTT
>TRBJ2-1|NA|NA|TRBV11-3
CASSWGGLDEQFF
TGTGCCAGCAGCTGGGGGGGGCTGGATGAGCAGTTCTTC
>TRBJ2-1|NA|NA|TRBV6-5
CASSYVGASVEQFF
TGTGCCAGCAGTTACGTGGGAGCGTCGGTTGAGCAGTTCTTC
>TRBJ2-1|NA|NA|TRBV28
CASSPRVEEQFF
TGTGCCAGCAGTCCCAGGGTTGAGGAGCAGTTCTTC
>TRBJ1-1|NA|TRBD1|TRBV28
CASSFRSGGITEAFF
TGTGCCAGCAGTTTTCGGTCAGGGGGGATCACTGAAGCTTTCTTT
>TRBJ2-2|NA|NA|TRBV6-2/TRBV6-3
CASSPYGQNTNTGELFF
TGTGCCAGCAGCCCCTACGGACAGAACACGAACACCGGGGAGCTGTTTTTT
>TRBJ2-3|NA|NA|TRBV11-2
CASSLLGLARRDTQYF
TGTGCCAGCAGCTTACTGGGGCTAGCGAGGAGAGATACGCAGTATTTT
>TRBJ2-7|NA|NA|TRBV6-5
CASSRNNEQYF
TGTGCCAGCAGTCGCAACAACGAGCAGTACTTC
>TRBJ1-5|NA|TRBD1|TRBV10-3
CAISDLQGANQPQHF
TGTGCCATCAGTGACCTACAGGGGGCGAATCAGCCCCAGCATTTT
>TRBJ1-4|NA|TRBD1|TRBV9
CASSARGGDRGFNEKLFF
TGTGCCAGCAGCGCGAGAGGGGGGGACAGGGGATTTAATGAAAAACTGTTTTTT
>TRBJ1-2|NA|NA|TRBV25-1
CASSEPGGGYGYTF
TGTGCCAGCAGTGAACCGGGAGGGGGGTATGGCTACACCTTC
>TRBJ2-2|NA|TRBD1|TRBV27
CASRRQGASNTGELFF
TGTGCCAGCAGGAGACAGGGGGCGTCGAACACCGGGGAGCTGTTTTTT
>TRBJ1-2|NA|NA|TRBV5-3
CARSMDSDYGYTF
TGTGCCAGAAGCATGGACAGTGATTATGGCTACACCTTC
>TRBJ2-7|NA|TRBD2|TRBV5-6
CASSLALRGGYEQYF
TGTGCCAGCAGCTTGGCTCTGCGGGGGGGGTACGAGCAGTACTTC